This T cell receptor beta chain derives from a study of OX40 agonist ivuxolimab in advanced cancers. Clones were read by immunoSEQ multiplex PCR, and TCRdb kept only the in-frame ones, dropping some. The repertoire holds about 90,000 clones, with approximately 85% as singletons. CDR3 length: 14 residues. V gave up 11 bases and J gave up 9 bases; unmatched junction bases: 13. Germline lookup yields CDR1 MDHEN and CDR2 SYDVKM. V gene TRBV28 combines with J gene TRBJ1-5; 10 bases align to TRBD1. This specimen consisted of CD4+ or CD8+ T cells sorted from blood, obtained in a trial of the OX40 agonist ivuxolimab. The source is an adult with an advanced solid tumor such as melanoma, head and neck, liver or kidney cancer. CDR3 region: CASNAGTGDLPQHF. DNA for the CDR3: TGTGCCTCCAACGCCGGGACAGGGGATCTGCCCCAGCATTTT.